Detailed here is one T cell receptor beta chain. Trimming cost V 3 bases and J 1 base; bases outside gene matches: 9. In germline, CDR1 is SGHAT, CDR2 FQNNGV. This CDR3 spans 16 amino acids. The data were taken from a study of blood T cell repertoires in COVID-19. Study-wide context: Samples taken during acute and convalescent COVID-19 were collected in the United States, Italy and Spain. PBMCs, B-cell-depleted T cells, or T cells provided the cDNA or gDNA that made up the material.

Original analysis: Estimates of nucleated cell counts were drawn from the amplification of reference gene primers. TCRdb's copy holds only in-frame clones and misses some; the assay was immunoSEQ multiplex PCR. V and J calls and clone size follow that table, whereas D and trimming were derived from the DNA. The table has over 200,000 clones, around four fifths seen once. Sequencing was performed on peripheral blood. V is TRBV11-2 and J is TRBJ2-7, with 7 bases identical to TRBD2. This receptor was taken from a woman over 75 with active or convalescent COVID-19. The CDR3 loop is CASSLNRLAESYEQYF. CDR3 bases: TGTGCCAGCAGCTTGAATCGCCTAGCGGAATCCTACGAGCAGTACTTC.